This is a list of T cell receptor beta chains from one sample in a study of T cells after yellow fever vaccination. Via MiXCR, TCRdb re-called the 5' RACE reads, giving one row per CDR3 protein. This table has a few hundred thousand distinct CDR3 sequences, around 4.1% appearing once. The specimen was PBMCs, collected 5 days after the yellow fever booster vaccination. The source is a man younger than 35 who received the YFV17D yellow fever vaccine. Both conserved end residues are part of each CDR3. The D gene is left open where the match is weak. The listing skips clone size in some rows; elsewhere it reads once, few, many or a size class.

V gene	D gene	J gene	clone size	CDR3 protein	CDR3 DNA
TRBV7-6	TRBD1	TRBJ2-1	.	CASSNNDRGHNEQFF	TGTGCCAGCAGCAACAATGACAGGGGCCACAATGAGCAGTTCTTC
TRBV10-3	TRBD2	TRBJ2-1	many	CAISLGGTSGGAGEQFF	TGTGCCATCAGTTTAGGAGGGACTAGCGGGGGGGCTGGTGAGCAGTTCTTC
TRBV10-3	.	TRBJ2-1	.	CAISLQGTQYNEQFF	TGTGCCATCAGTCTACAGGGCACCCAGTACAATGAGCAGTTCTTC
TRBV7-9	.	TRBJ1-5	.	CASSSRQSNQPQHF	TGTGCCAGCAGCTCCCGACAGTCCAATCAGCCCCAGCATTTT
TRBV25-1	.	TRBJ1-3	many	CASSPPWTAHGNTIYF	TGTGCCAGCAGTCCCCCTTGGACGGCCCATGGAAACACCATATATTTT
TRBV4-3	.	TRBJ1-2	few	CASSQEKGAGNPYGYTF	TGCGCCAGCAGCCAAGAAAAAGGGGCTGGGAACCCCTATGGCTACACCTTC
TRBV18	.	TRBJ2-7	many	CASSPGNPYEQYF	TGTGCCAGCTCACCAGGGAACCCCTACGAGCAGTACTTC
TRBV5-4	.	TRBJ2-5	.	CASSLGPTMGETQYF	TGTGCCAGCAGCTTGGGCCCTACTATGGGAGAGACCCAGTACTTC
TRBV29-1	.	TRBJ2-5	few	CSVEKILGQETQYF	TGCAGCGTTGAAAAGATTCTGGGTCAAGAGACCCAGTACTTC
TRBV4-1	.	TRBJ1-2	.	CASSQDWGYGYTF	TGCGCCAGCAGCCAAGATTGGGGCTATGGCTACACCTTC
TRBV3-1	.	TRBJ2-3	many	CASSQGPLQNTDTQYF	TGTGCCAGCAGCCAGGGCCCTCTACAAAACACGGATACGCAGTATTTT
TRBV28	.	TRBJ1-2	few	CASTPRRYGYTF	TGTGCCAGTACGCCCCGCCGCTATGGCTACACCTTC
TRBV5-1	TRBD2	TRBJ2-3	.	CASGGLELDTQYF	TGCGCCAGCGGAGGACTAGAGCTAGATACGCAGTATTTT
TRBV3-1	.	TRBJ1-1	.	CASSPEGDATEAFF	TGTGCCAGCAGCCCCGAGGGGGACGCCACTGAAGCTTTCTTT
TRBV4-3	.	TRBJ1-2	.	CASSQDFGGGRGYTF	TGCGCCAGCAGCCAAGATTTTGGCGGGGGTCGTGGCTACACCTTC
TRBV5-4	.	TRBJ1-1	few	CASSPTGGAVAAVKAFF	TGTGCCAGCAGCCCAACAGGAGGGGCTGTAGCTGCGGTGAAAGCTTTCTTT
TRBV4-1	TRBD1	TRBJ1-2	.	CASSHNRDRVGGYTF	TGCGCCAGCAGCCATAACCGGGACAGGGTCGGGGGCTACACCTTC
TRBV4-1	TRBD1	TRBJ1-3	few	CASSQPRQGFSGNTIYF	TGCGCCAGCAGCCAGCCCAGACAGGGCTTCTCTGGAAACACCATATATTTT
TRBV30	TRBD1	TRBJ1-1	.	CAWSGTGGTEAFF	TGTGCCTGGAGCGGGACAGGGGGGACTGAAGCTTTCTTT
TRBV29-1	TRBD1	TRBJ2-5	few	CSVDEAGGSFVETQYF	TGCAGCGTCGATGAGGCAGGGGGTTCTTTTGTGGAGACCCAGTACTTC
TRBV4-3	.	TRBJ1-4	.	CASSQVGTTGEKLFF	TGCGCCAGCAGCCAAGTAGGGACAACTGGTGAAAAACTGTTTTTT
TRBV5-1	.	TRBJ2-3	.	CASSLEDYLTDTQYF	TGCGCCAGCAGCTTGGAAGACTACCTCACAGATACGCAGTATTTT
TRBV7-8	.	TRBJ2-3	few	CASSLAPRGAGVTDTQYF	TGTGCCAGCAGCTTAGCCCCCAGGGGAGCAGGAGTCACAGATACGCAGTATTTT
TRBV28	.	TRBJ2-1	.	CASSTPSRHRSYNEQFF	TGTGCCAGCAGTACACCCTCCAGACATCGCTCCTACAATGAGCAGTTCTTC
TRBV4-2	TRBD2	TRBJ2-1	few	CASSQPPSGGVNEQFF	TGTGCCAGCAGCCAACCCCCTAGCGGGGGGGTGAATGAGCAGTTCTTC
TRBV5-1	.	TRBJ2-1	many	CASSLEWGRAEQFF	TGCGCCAGCAGCTTGGAGTGGGGACGCGCTGAGCAGTTCTTC
TRBV6-6	TRBD2	TRBJ2-6	.	CASSSRGVGLSGANVLTF	TGTGCCAGCAGCTCCCGGGGGGTGGGTCTCTCTGGGGCCAACGTCCTGACTTTC
TRBV24-1	.	TRBJ2-2	few	CATSAPGINTGELFF	TGTGCCACCAGTGCGCCGGGAATTAACACCGGGGAGCTGTTTTTT
TRBV5-4	TRBD2	TRBJ2-5	few	CASSRRAGQETQYF	TGTGCCAGCAGCAGGCGAGCGGGGCAAGAGACCCAGTACTTC
TRBV6-2/TRBV6-3	TRBD1	TRBJ2-5	few	CASSPGTGARWTQYF	TGTGCCAGCAGTCCGGGGACAGGGGCTCGTTGGACCCAGTACTTC
TRBV28	.	TRBJ1-1	many	CASSRPNGRGGTEAFF	TGTGCCAGCAGCCGACCCAACGGCAGGGGTGGCACTGAAGCTTTCTTT
TRBV18	.	TRBJ1-2	.	CASSYGKEAYGYTF	TGTGCCAGCTCGTACGGCAAGGAAGCCTATGGCTACACCTTC
TRBV20-1	.	TRBJ1-3	many	CSARATGITGNTIYF	TGCAGTGCTAGAGCCACAGGGATAACGGGAAACACCATATATTTT
TRBV7-3	TRBD1	TRBJ2-2	many	CASSKTGGRGPGELFF	TGTGCCAGCAGCAAAACAGGGGGCAGGGGACCCGGGGAGCTGTTTTTT
TRBV7-2	TRBD1	TRBJ1-2	many	CASSSLTGAGQGYTF	TGTGCCAGCAGCTCACTAACAGGGGCCGGGCAGGGCTACACCTTC
TRBV21-1	.	TRBJ1-4	many	CASSSRKGLGEKLFF	TGTGCCAGCAGCAGTCGGAAAGGTCTGGGTGAAAAACTGTTTTTT
TRBV29-1	TRBD2	TRBJ2-2	many	CSVERGMGTGELFF	TGCAGCGTTGAGCGGGGGATGGGCACCGGGGAGCTGTTTTTT
TRBV2	.	TRBJ1-5	.	CASSEGRDGQPQHF	TGTGCCAGCAGTGAAGGCAGGGATGGCCAGCCCCAGCATTTT
TRBV29-1	.	TRBJ2-3	.	CSVERGNSDTQYF	TGCAGCGTTGAAAGGGGAAACTCAGATACGCAGTATTTT
TRBV20-1	.	TRBJ1-4	.	CSARAGAGPNEKLFF	TGCAGTGCTAGAGCCGGGGCAGGGCCTAATGAAAAACTGTTTTTT
TRBV7-3	TRBD2	TRBJ2-1	.	CASSLISSGYNEQFF	TGTGCCAGCAGCTTAATCTCTAGCGGGTACAATGAGCAGTTCTTC
TRBV7-2	TRBD1	TRBJ1-2	many	CASSLGTGARGYTF	TGTGCCAGCAGCTTGGGGACAGGGGCTCGCGGCTACACCTTC
TRBV5-5	.	TRBJ1-6	many	CASSLGYNSPLHF	TGTGCCAGCAGCTTGGGCTATAATTCACCCCTCCACTTT
TRBV10-2	TRBD2	TRBJ2-7	few	CASSEWGGYEQYF	TGCGCCAGCAGTGAGTGGGGGGGCTACGAGCAGTACTTC
TRBV6-1	.	TRBJ2-6	.	CASTLGGNGADGANVLTF	TGTGCCAGCACTCTCGGCGGGAACGGGGCTGATGGGGCCAACGTCCTGACTTTC
TRBV6-2/TRBV6-3	TRBD1	TRBJ2-1	.	CASTPGGAAYNEQFF	TGTGCCAGCACCCCAGGGGGCGCCGCCTACAATGAGCAGTTCTTC
TRBV13	TRBD1	TRBJ2-5	few	CASSFVRQGEETQYF	TGTGCCAGCAGCTTTGTTCGGCAGGGGGAGGAGACCCAGTACTTC
TRBV20-1	.	TRBJ1-3	few	CSARPGGAGNTIYF	TGCAGTGCTAGACCTGGAGGGGCTGGAAACACCATATATTTT
TRBV9	.	TRBJ1-2	many	CASSWTSGSYGYTF	TGTGCCAGCAGTTGGACCTCGGGAAGCTATGGCTACACCTTC
TRBV7-9	TRBD1	TRBJ2-5	.	CASSPVQGRETQYF	TGTGCCAGCAGCCCGGTACAGGGGAGAGAGACCCAGTACTTC
TRBV6-5	.	TRBJ2-5	many	CASSPRVAETQYF	TGTGCCAGCAGTCCCAGGGTTGCGGAGACCCAGTACTTC
TRBV20-1	.	TRBJ2-1	few	CSAASAGPEQFF	TGCAGTGCCGCATCGGCGGGGCCGGAGCAGTTCTTC
TRBV5-1	TRBD1	TRBJ2-7	.	CASSSIGQGYEQYF	TGCGCCAGCAGCTCGATTGGACAGGGCTACGAGCAGTACTTC
TRBV12-3/TRBV12-4	.	TRBJ2-4	many	CASSLQAQNIQYF	TGTGCCAGCAGTTTACAGGCACAAAACATTCAGTACTTC
TRBV12-3/TRBV12-4	TRBD1	TRBJ1-2	few	CASSPWTGDGYTF	TGTGCCAGCAGTCCCTGGACAGGGGATGGCTACACCTTC